What follows are 9 T cell receptor beta chains derived from one specimen sequenced in a study of identical twins. Each CDR3 protein is one row after TCRdb ran MiXCR on the 5' RACE reads. The sample comprises around 680,000 distinct CDR3 sequences, 8.5% to 9.5% of which are singletons, and approximately 0.94% rests with the top ten. This sample also belongs to another study, concerning yellow fever vaccine responses in identical twins.

Material for sequencing was PBMCs. These receptor sequences come from a woman between 18 and 29 years old in good health.

The rearrangement joins TRBV15 to TRBJ2-7; D might be TRBD1 (5 bases). The length of the CDR3 is 14 residues. V was clipped by 6 bases and J by 0 bases, with 12 bases between them. Germline loops: CDR1 LNHNV, CDR2 YYDKDF (reference sequence). For the CDR3, the DNA is TGTGCCACCAGAAAACAGGCCAGCTCCTACGAGCAGTACTTC. Translating gives CATRKQASSYEQYF.

This clonotype appeared a few times. One end of the junction is discordant with germline, which a read error may explain. The chain has TRBV15 and TRBJ1-4; D is unresolved. Germline V lookup: CDR1 LNHNV, CDR2 YYDKDF (reference sequence). There are 12 residues in the CDR3. This CDR3 is CATRRGGEKLFF. The DNA for the CDR3 is TGTGCCACCAGAAGAGGTGGGGAAAAACTGTTTTTT.

Of note for this clonotype: One end of the junction fails to match germline, which may point to a read error. The V gene is TRBV3-1, the J gene TRBJ2-7; D may be TRBD1 or TRBD2 (5 bases each). This CDR3 is built from 15 residues. Germline assignment: CDR1 LGHDT and CDR2 YNNKEL (reference sequence). The CDR3 region is CATSQDLRWGYEQYF. The CDR3 nucleotides read TGTGCCACCAGCCAAGATCTCCGGTGGGGGTACGAGCAGTACTTC.

This clonotype was detected only a few times. The J gene is TRBJ2-6, the V gene TRBV14; the D gene is possibly TRBD1 (6 bases). This CDR3 is 18 amino acids long. Deletions cut 4 bases from V and 0 bases from J, with 16 bases between. CDR1 and CDR2 from the germline V gene are SGHDN and FVKESK. CDR3 DNA sequence: TGTGCCAGCAGCCTTTACAGGGACCGGAGCTCTGGGGCCAACGTCCTGACTTTC. Translated, it gives CASSLYRDRSSGANVLTF.

J is TRBJ2-5 and V is TRBV20-1, with D perhaps matching TRBD2 (5 bases). The CDR3 runs to 14 residues. Germline V lookup: CDR1 DFQATT, CDR2 SNEGSKA (reference sequence). With 0 bases removed from V and 5 bases from J, the gap between germline ends came to 13 bases. The CDR3 loop reads CSARDPTGWETQYF. CDR3 nucleotide sequence: TGCAGTGCTAGAGATCCAACGGGGTGGGAGACCCAGTACTTC.

The V gene is TRBV29-1, the J gene TRBJ2-5; D is possibly TRBD2 (5 bases). This CDR3 has 14 amino acids. The germline V and J ends were trimmed by 3 bases and 7 bases, with 18 bases remaining between them. CDR1 and CDR2 (germline): SQVTM, ANQGSEA. CDR3 bases: TGCAGCGTTGAGTCGAGGTTCCCACGGGGGACCCAGTACTTC. Its protein is CSVESRFPRGTQYF. The full variable domain, rest sourced from reference TRBV29-1 and TRBJ2-5, is SAVISQKPSRDICQRGTSLTIQCQVDSQVTMMFWYRQQPGQSLTLIATANQGSEATYESGFVIDKFPISRPNLTFSTLTVSNMSPEDSSIYLCSVESRFPRGTQYFGPGTRLLVL.

The rearrangement joins TRBV3-1 to TRBJ2-7, with D perhaps TRBD2 (5 bases). V lost 3 bases and J lost 0, with 15 bases in between. This CDR3 has 16 residues. CDR1 is LGHDT, CDR2 YNNKEL, per germline (reference sequence). CDR3 nucleotides: TGTGCCAGCAGCCACCCCTCGCGGGTGGGCTCCTACGAGCAGTACTTC. This encodes CASSHPSRVGSYEQYF.

This clonotype was seen more than once but under ten times. The V and J genes are TRBV4-3 and TRBJ2-3; 7 nucleotides align to TRBD2. Germline V gene data show CDR1 as LGHNA and CDR2 as YSLEER. The CDR3 contains 14 residues. Trimming removed 5 bases from V and 3 bases from J; junction bases left unmatched: 5. The CDR3 nucleotides read TGCGCCAGCAGCGGACTAGGAGGGACAGATACGCAGTATTTT. It specifies CASSGLGGTDTQYF.

The chain recombines TRBV12-3 or TRBV12-4 with TRBJ2-7; 13 bases are shared with TRBD2. The CDR3 runs to 15 residues. J lost 2 bases, V lost 6 bases, and 4 bases had no gene match. CDR3 bases: TGTGCCAGCAGGGAGGGACTAGCGGGAACCTACGAGCAGTACTTC. Translated, it gives CASREGLAGTYEQYF.